These 23 T cell receptor beta chains were sequenced from one sample in a study of blood T cell repertoires in COVID-19. Clones were sequenced by immunoSEQ multiplex PCR, and TCRdb holds only the in-frame ones, with some missing. The table lists some 250,000 clones, 75% to 90% of them singletons. The sequenced sample was peripheral blood. These receptors all come from a man aged 25-40 years who had recovered from COVID-19.

The CDR3 loop reads CASSLYENSPLHF. In nucleotides, the CDR3 is TGCGCCAGCAGCTTGTATGAGAATTCACCCCTCCACTTT. The rearrangement uses TRBV5-1 and TRBJ1-6; D is ambiguous. V lost 1 base, J lost 7 bases, and 6 bases lay in between. Germline V gene data show CDR1 as SGHRS and CDR2 as YFSETQ. The CDR3 sequence is 13 residues long.

V and J are TRBV7-2 and TRBJ1-2, with D uncertain. Deletions cut 5 bases from V and 7 bases from J, with 23 bases between. The CDR3 runs to 16 residues. Germline values: CDR1 SGHTA, CDR2 FQGNSA. The CDR3 protein is CASSLLTRVVGTGYTF. DNA for the CDR3: TGTGCCAGCAGCCTGCTTACACGGGTGGTAGGAACTGGCTACACCTTC.

The genes are TRBV11-2 and TRBJ1-5; D is unclear. V lost 2 bases to trimming and J lost 1 base, with 9 bases between them. The V gene's germline CDR1 is SGHAT and CDR2 FQNNGV. The CDR3 spans 15 residues. CDR3 sequence reads: CASSLTVRSNQPQHF. The DNA for the CDR3 is TGTGCCAGCAGCTTAACGGTTCGAAGCAATCAGCCCCAGCATTTT.

This chain joins TRBV27 and TRBJ2-7, with TRBD1 matching over 8 bases. There are 16 residues in the CDR3. Trimming removed 2 bases from V and 4 bases from J; junction bases left unmatched: 10. CDR1 is MNHEY and CDR2 is SMNVEV in the germline V gene (reference sequence). In DNA form, the CDR3 reads TGTGCCAGCAGTTTACATGGTACAGGGGGTTTTTACGAGCAGTACTTC. Residues: CASSLHGTGGFYEQYF.

This chain links TRBV13 with TRBJ1-1; a weak D match, TRBD1 (6 bases). V lost 9 bases to trimming and J lost 8 bases, with 16 bases between them. This CDR3 comprises 12 residues. The germline V gene encodes CDR1 PRHDT and CDR2 FYEKMQ (reference sequence). The CDR3 is CASTSQGLEAFF. The CDR3 nucleotides read TGTGCCAGTACCTCACAGGGACTAGAAGCTTTCTTT.

This chain links TRBV6-2 or TRBV6-3 with TRBJ1-4; D possibly corresponds to TRBD1 (6 bases). This CDR3 has 15 residues. The germline CDR1 and CDR2 sequences are MNHEY and SVGEGT. V was cut by 2 bases and J by 5 bases, with 12 bases left in between. The CDR3 bases are TGTGCCAGCAGTTACGACAGGAACTCAAATGAAAAACTGTTTTTT. It translates to CASSYDRNSNEKLFF.

V is TRBV30 and J is TRBJ1-6; 7 nucleotides match TRBD1. The V segment lost 2 bases and the J segment 10 bases; nucleotides outside the gene matches: 5. The CDR3 length is 13 residues. Germline-derived CDR1 and CDR2 are GTSNPN and SVGIG (reference sequence). CDR3 nucleotide sequence: TGTGCCTGGAGTACAGGGGTTGAGTCACCCCTCCACTTT. Its translation: CAWSTGVESPLHF.

In this sample, this clone turned up once. The J gene is TRBJ2-2, the V gene TRBV28; 11 bases fit TRBD2. The junction had 4 bases not matched to a gene; V was cut back by 8 bases and J by 5 bases. Per germline, CDR1 MDHEN and CDR2 SYDVKM. The CDR3 is 14 amino acids. CDR3 residues: CASHSGGVTGELFF. The CDR3 DNA follows: TGTGCCAGCCATAGCGGGGGGGTTACCGGGGAGCTGTTTTTT.

By proportion, this clone is medium-sized (0.01 to 0.1%). The rearrangement uses TRBV11-2 and TRBJ2-7; D unclear. Germline V gene lookup returns CDR1 SGHAT and CDR2 FQNNGV. V shed 6 bases and J shed 5 bases, with 11 bases lying between them. The length of the CDR3 is 12 residues. CDR3 nucleotides: TGTGCCAGCAGATCTCTTCACAACGAGCAGTACTTC. Residues: CASRSLHNEQYF.

V gene TRBV12-3 or TRBV12-4 combines with J gene TRBJ1-1, with D hard to call. CDR3 size: 13 residues. Trimming stripped 8 bases from V and 10 bases from J, with 20 bases between. This chain's CDR3 is CASQMTLGHGAFF. In DNA form, the CDR3 reads TGTGCCAGCCAAATGACCTTGGGCCATGGAGCTTTCTTT.

The chain combines TRBV4-3 with TRBJ2-7; D uncertain. Per the germline V gene, CDR1 is LGHNA and CDR2 is YSLEER. V was trimmed by 3 bases and J by 2 bases, leaving 14 bases between them. This CDR3 spans 15 amino acids. CDR3 in DNA: TGCGCCAGCAGCCAGCTCGTTGACACCACCTACGAGCAGTACTTC. Amino acids: CASSQLVDTTYEQYF.

The CDR3 DNA sequence: TGTGCCAGCAGCTTGGCGGGCCTTGGGACTGAAGCTTTCTTT. It translates to CASSLAGLGTEAFF. V and J are TRBV7-6 and TRBJ1-1, with no clear D. V lost 3 bases, J lost 5 bases, and 13 bases lay in between. The CDR3 totals 14 residues. Germline CDR1 is SGHVS and CDR2 is FNYEAQ. The full variable domain, with the rest looked up from reference TRBV7-6 and TRBJ1-1, is GAGVSQSPRYKVTKRGQDVALRCDPISGHVSLYWYRQALGQGPEFLTYFNYEAQQDKSGLPNDRFSAERPEGSISTLTIQRTEQRDSAMYRCASSLAGLGTEAFFGQGTRLTVV.

A few counts support this clone. V gene TRBV2 combines with J gene TRBJ2-2; 11 nucleotides match TRBD2. Per germline, CDR1 SNHLY and CDR2 FYNNEI. Trimming at V came to 6 bases and at J to 7 bases, leaving 4 bases not matched to a gene. The CDR3 loop spans 14 amino acids. CDR3 loop: CASSLAGGIGELFF. The DNA for the CDR3 is TGTGCCAGCAGCTTAGCGGGGGGGATCGGGGAGCTGTTTTTT.

The chain uses TRBV11-2 and TRBJ2-7; 11 bases fit TRBD1. CDR3 size: 13 residues. Germline V gene data show CDR1 as SGHAT and CDR2 as FQNNGV. The V segment lost 9 bases and the J segment 6 bases; nucleotides outside the gene matches: 7. The CDR3 bases are TGTGCCAGTCGTCGGACAGGGGGCGGCGAGCAGTACTTC. Translating gives CASRRTGGGEQYF.

This clone was counted a few times. The CDR3 coding sequence is TGTGCCACCAGTGACCGGACAGGGGGCCCTTACAATGAGCAGTTCTTC. This encodes CATSDRTGGPYNEQFF. The chain carries TRBV24-1 and TRBJ2-1, with 11 positions matching TRBD1. The junction had 5 bases not matched to a gene; V was cut back by 4 bases and J by 4 bases. From germline, CDR1 is KGHDR and CDR2 SFDVKD. This CDR3 is built from 16 residues.

The chain uses TRBV7-2 and TRBJ1-1, with unresolved D. CDR3 size: 14 residues. Deletions cut 7 bases from V and 0 bases from J, with 12 bases between. From germline, CDR1 is SGHTA and CDR2 FQGNSA. CDR3 amino acids: CASTGSSLNTEAFF. Written as DNA, the CDR3 is TGTGCCAGCACCGGGTCCTCATTGAACACTGAAGCTTTCTTT.

This chain uses TRBV5-4 with TRBJ1-4; D is unresolved. The CDR3 is 14 residues long. Trimming stripped 2 bases from V and 3 bases from J, with 8 bases between. The germline CDR1 and CDR2 sequences are SGHNT and YYREEE (reference sequence). The CDR3 sequence: CASSFVASNEKLFF. The DNA for the CDR3 is TGTGCCAGCAGCTTCGTGGCCTCTAATGAAAAACTGTTTTTT.

This rearrangement joins TRBV19 to TRBJ1-3; 7 positions agree with TRBD1. Per germline, CDR1 LNHDA and CDR2 SQIVND (reference sequence). Unmatched junction bases numbered 11, after V lost 5 bases and J lost 1 base. The CDR3 runs 17 residues. CDR3 bases: TGTGCCAGTAGTGGGCCGAGGACAGGTTCGTCTGGAAACACCATATATTTT. It codes for CASSGPRTGSSGNTIYF.

This clone has a handful of counts. The chain recombines TRBV27 with TRBJ1-5, with TRBD1 as a possible D gene (6 bases). V shed 2 bases and J shed 6 bases, with 8 bases lying between them. The CDR3 is 13 amino acids. Per the germline V gene, CDR1 is MNHEY and CDR2 is SMNVEV (reference sequence). The CDR3 DNA reads TGTGCCAGCAGTTTAATGGGGGCTCAGCCCCAGCATTTT. Amino acid sequence: CASSLMGAQPQHF.

This clone was recorded only once. V is TRBV3-1 (or the pseudogene TRBV3-2) and J is TRBJ1-2, with unresolved D. The CDR3 is 15 residues long. V gave up 0 bases and J gave up 4 bases, with 12 bases separating them. CDR1 is LGHDT, CDR2 YNNKEL, per germline (reference sequence). The CDR3 sequence is CASSQERGRSYGYTF. CDR3 nucleotides: TGTGCCAGCAGCCAAGAGCGGGGAAGGAGCTATGGCTACACCTTC.

This clone was seen repeatedly, ten times or more. This chain connects TRBV2 to TRBJ2-7; 7 bases map to TRBD2. Germline CDR1 SNHLY, CDR2 FYNNEI. The CDR3 covers 15 residues. V lost 6 bases and J lost 6; bases outside the gene matches: 14. CDR3 in DNA: TGTGCCAGCAGCCAACTAGCGTCGGCGATGGGCGAGCAGTACTTC. Its translation is CASSQLASAMGEQYF.

The chain employs TRBV5-6 and TRBJ1-2; unclear D gene. The CDR3 sequence is 14 residues long. V gave up 4 bases and J gave up 5 bases, with 15 bases separating them. Germline CDR1 is SGHDT and CDR2 is YYEEEE. The CDR3 nucleotides read TGTGCCAGCAGCCCCGCCGAGCAGGTTTATGGCTACACCTTC. Encoded protein: CASSPAEQVYGYTF. The complete variable domain, with remaining parts taken from reference TRBV5-6 and TRBJ1-2, reads DAGVTQSPTHLIKTRGQQVTLRCSPKSGHDTVSWYQQALGQGPQFIFQYYEEEERQRGNFPDRFSGHQFPNYSSELNVNALLLGDSALYLCASSPAEQVYGYTFGSGTRLTVV.

This chain joins TRBV30 and TRBJ2-6; 7 bases are a match to TRBD1. From germline, CDR1 is GTSNPN and CDR2 SVGIG (reference sequence). The CDR3 consists of 14 residues. V trimming: 4 bases; J trimming: 2 bases; junction bases outside the gene matches: 2. CDR3 residues: CAWTTGAGANVLTF. CDR3 nucleotides: TGTGCCTGGACCACAGGGGCTGGGGCCAACGTCCTGACTTTC.